The 4 T cell receptor beta chains reported below all come from one sample, sequenced in a study of cytotoxic CD8 clonotypes in ibrutinib-treated CLL. Here immunoSEQ multiplex PCR was the method, and the copy in TCRdb shows in-frame clones only, minus some. The profile shows about 150,000 clones, approximately 80% of them singletons. The specimen was PBMCs, collected after 24 months of ibrutinib treatment. Receptors were obtained from a human donor with chronic lymphocytic leukemia.

The sample holds a few counts of this clone. The gene calls are TRBV11-3 and TRBJ2-2, with D unclear. Germline V gene sequence: CDR1 SGHNT, CDR2 YENEEA. Trimming pared 1 base from V and 5 bases from J, leaving 14 bases between. The CDR3 covers 16 residues. CDR3 nucleotides: TGTGCCAGCAGCTTAGGCAGCCTCGGATGGACCGGGGAGCTGTTTTTT. It translates to CASSLGSLGWTGELFF.

Here the CDR3 reads CASSWGPGQGTDTQYF. The CDR3 DNA reads TGCGCCAGCAGCTGGGGTCCCGGGCAGGGGACAGATACGCAGTATTTT. The J gene is TRBJ2-3, the V gene TRBV5-1, with D perhaps matching TRBD1 (6 bases). The CDR3 is made up of 16 amino acids. V gave up 3 bases and J gave up 3 bases, with 17 bases separating them. Germline lookup yields CDR1 SGHRS and CDR2 YFSETQ.

The V call is TRBV6-5, the J call TRBJ2-1; D is uncertain. Looked up from germline, CDR1 is MNHEY and CDR2 is SVGAGI. The CDR3 extends over 14 amino acids. Deletions cut 4 bases from V and 5 bases from J, with 12 bases between. CDR3 sequence reads: CASSWGGENNEQFF. DNA of the CDR3: TGTGCCAGCAGTTGGGGTGGCGAAAACAATGAGCAGTTCTTC.

The chain uses TRBV30 and TRBJ2-5, with 8 bases identical to TRBD2. CDR1 and CDR2 from the germline V gene are GTSNPN and SVGIG (reference sequence). The CDR3 extends over 13 amino acids. Trimming removed 3 bases from V and 1 base from J; junction bases left unmatched: 1. The CDR3 spells CAWSGGAQETQYF. The CDR3 nucleotides read TGTGCCTGGAGCGGGGGGGCCCAAGAGACCCAGTACTTC.